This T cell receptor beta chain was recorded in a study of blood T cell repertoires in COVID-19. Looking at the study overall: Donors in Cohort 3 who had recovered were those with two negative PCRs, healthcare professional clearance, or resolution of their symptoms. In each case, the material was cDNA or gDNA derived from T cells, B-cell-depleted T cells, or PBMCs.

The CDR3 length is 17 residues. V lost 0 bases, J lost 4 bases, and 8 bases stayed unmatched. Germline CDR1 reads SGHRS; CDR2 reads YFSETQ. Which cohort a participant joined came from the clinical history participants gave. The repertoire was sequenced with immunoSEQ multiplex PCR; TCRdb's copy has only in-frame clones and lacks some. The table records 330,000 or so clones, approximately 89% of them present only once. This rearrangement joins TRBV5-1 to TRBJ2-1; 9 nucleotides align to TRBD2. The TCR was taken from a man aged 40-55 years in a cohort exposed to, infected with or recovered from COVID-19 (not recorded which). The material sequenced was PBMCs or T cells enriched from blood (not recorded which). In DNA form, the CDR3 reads TGCGCCAGCAGCTTGGGGGAGACTAGCGGAAATTACAATGAGCAGTTCTTC. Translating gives CASSLGETSGNYNEQFF.